Reported below is one T cell receptor beta chain. Antigen: not known. The sample comes from a study of blood T cells in healthy people across ages. Study at large: T cells yielded about one barcoded beta molecule per two cells through template switching. Whole-study findings and limits: There were more naive CD4+ cells and higher diversity in long-lived donors than in aged donors.

It was with a sample-barcoded 5' primer and a J-beta primer mix that a second PCR of roughly 6 to 11 cycles was run. Every single cDNA molecule received a tag from a template-switch adaptor with 12 random nucleotides. One entry per CDR3 protein, called by TCRdb with MiXCR from the 5' RACE reads. The sample includes roughly 930,000 distinct CDR3 sequences, about 48% seen only once; the top ten take under 15%. Each sample had at least 6.5 million PBMCs isolated. In germline, CDR1 is MNHEY, CDR2 SVGAGI. The CDR3 covers 14 residues. Trimming left V 2 bases short and J 1 base short, with 7 bases between. This sequence was found in a man aged 30-40 years in good health. The chain is built from TRBV6-5 and TRBJ2-3; no firm D call. Material for sequencing was blood. The CDR3 DNA reads as TGTGCCAGCAGTTACAGGCAGGGCACAGATACGCAGTATTTT. It yields the protein CASSYRQGTDTQYF.